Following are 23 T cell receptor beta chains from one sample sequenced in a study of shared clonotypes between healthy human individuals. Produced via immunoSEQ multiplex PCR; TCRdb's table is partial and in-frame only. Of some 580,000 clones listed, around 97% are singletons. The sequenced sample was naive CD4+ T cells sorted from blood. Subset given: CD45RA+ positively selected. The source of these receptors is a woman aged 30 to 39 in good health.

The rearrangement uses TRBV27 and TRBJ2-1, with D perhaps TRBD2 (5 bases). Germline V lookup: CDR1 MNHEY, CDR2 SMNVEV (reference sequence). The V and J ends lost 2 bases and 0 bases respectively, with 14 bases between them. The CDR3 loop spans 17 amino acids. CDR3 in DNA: TGTGCCAGCAGTTTAAATGACCCGCGGGCCTCCTACAATGAGCAGTTCTTC. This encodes CASSLNDPRASYNEQFF.

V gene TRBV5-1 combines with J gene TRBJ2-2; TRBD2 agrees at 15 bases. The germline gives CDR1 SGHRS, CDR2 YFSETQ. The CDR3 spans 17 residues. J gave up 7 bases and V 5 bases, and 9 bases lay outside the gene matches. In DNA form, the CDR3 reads TGCGCCAGCAGTGGAGGGACTAGCGGGAGGTTGGTCGGGGAGCTGTTTTTT. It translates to CASSGGTSGRLVGELFF.

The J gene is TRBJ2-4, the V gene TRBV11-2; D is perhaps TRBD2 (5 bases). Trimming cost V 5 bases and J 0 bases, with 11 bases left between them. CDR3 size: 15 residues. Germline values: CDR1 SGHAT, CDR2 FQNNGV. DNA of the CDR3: TGTGCCAGCAGCCCGCCCGGGATAGCCAAAAACATTCAGTACTTC. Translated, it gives CASSPPGIAKNIQYF.

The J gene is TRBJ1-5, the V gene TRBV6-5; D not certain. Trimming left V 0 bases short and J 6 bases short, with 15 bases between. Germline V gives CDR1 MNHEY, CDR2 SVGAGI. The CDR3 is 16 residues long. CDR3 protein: CASSYSTPGWRQPQHF. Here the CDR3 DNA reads TGTGCCAGCAGTTACTCGACCCCGGGCTGGCGTCAGCCCCAGCATTTT.

This CDR3 reads CASSLEWVPDTQYF. The CDR3 nucleotides are TGTGCCAGCAGCTTGGAGTGGGTCCCAGATACGCAGTATTTT. The chain uses TRBV5-5 and TRBJ2-3, with D unclear. There are 14 residues in the CDR3. Trimming stripped 0 bases from V and 4 bases from J, with 9 bases between. CDR1 SGHKS and CDR2 YYEKEE come from the germline V gene (reference sequence).

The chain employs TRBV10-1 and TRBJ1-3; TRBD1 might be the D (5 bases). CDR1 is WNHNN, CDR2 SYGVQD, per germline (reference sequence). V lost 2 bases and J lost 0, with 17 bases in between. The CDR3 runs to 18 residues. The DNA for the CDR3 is TGCGCCAGCAGTGAGCTTTTAAGGGAGAGGGGCTCTGGAAACACCATATATTTT. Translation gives CASSELLRERGSGNTIYF.

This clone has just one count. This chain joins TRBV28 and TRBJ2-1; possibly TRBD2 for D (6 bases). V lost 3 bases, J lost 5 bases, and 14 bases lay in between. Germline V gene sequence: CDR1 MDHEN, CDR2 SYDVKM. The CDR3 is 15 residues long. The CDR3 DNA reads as TGTGCCAGCAGTTTGTCCGGGAGTTCGAACAATGAGCAGTTCTTC. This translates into CASSLSGSSNNEQFF.

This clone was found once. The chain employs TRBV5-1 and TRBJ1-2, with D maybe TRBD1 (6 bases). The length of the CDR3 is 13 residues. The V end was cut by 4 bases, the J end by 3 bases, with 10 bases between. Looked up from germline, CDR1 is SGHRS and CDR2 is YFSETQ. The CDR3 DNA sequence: TGCGCCAGCAGCCAGGACAGCTACTATGGCTACACCTTC. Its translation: CASSQDSYYGYTF.

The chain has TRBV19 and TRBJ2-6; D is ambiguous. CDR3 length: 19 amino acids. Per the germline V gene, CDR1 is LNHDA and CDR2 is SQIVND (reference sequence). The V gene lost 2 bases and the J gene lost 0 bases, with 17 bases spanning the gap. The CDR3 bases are TGTGCCAGTAGTATATCCCCTTCGACGGCACTCTCTGGGGCCAACGTCCTGACTTTC. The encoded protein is CASSISPSTALSGANVLTF.

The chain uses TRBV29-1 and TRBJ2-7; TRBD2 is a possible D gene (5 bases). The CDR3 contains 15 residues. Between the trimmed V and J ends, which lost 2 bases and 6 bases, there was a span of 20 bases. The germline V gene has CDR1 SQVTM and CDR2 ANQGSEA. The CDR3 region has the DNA TGCAGCGTTGAAATTCGTGGGAGATACTACGGCGAGCAGTACTTC. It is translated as CSVEIRGRYYGEQYF.

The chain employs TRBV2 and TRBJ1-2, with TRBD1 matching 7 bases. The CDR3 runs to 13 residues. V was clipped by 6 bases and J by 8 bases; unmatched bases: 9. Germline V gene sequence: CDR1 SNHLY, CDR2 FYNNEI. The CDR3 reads CASRTQGFTGYTF. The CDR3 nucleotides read TGTGCCAGCAGGACACAGGGGTTCACCGGCTACACCTTC.

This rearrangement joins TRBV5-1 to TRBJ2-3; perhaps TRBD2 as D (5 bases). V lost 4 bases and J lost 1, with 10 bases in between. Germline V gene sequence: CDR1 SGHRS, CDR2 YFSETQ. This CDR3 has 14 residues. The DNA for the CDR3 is TGCGCCAGCAGCAACCCCGGGGGCACAGATACGCAGTATTTT. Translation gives CASSNPGGTDTQYF.

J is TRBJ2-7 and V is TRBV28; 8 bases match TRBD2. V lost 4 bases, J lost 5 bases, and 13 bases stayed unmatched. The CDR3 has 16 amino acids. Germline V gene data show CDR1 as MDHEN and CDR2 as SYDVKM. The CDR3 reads CASSSRPSGSRHEQYF. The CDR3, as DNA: TGTGCCAGCAGTTCGCGACCCAGCGGGAGTCGCCACGAGCAGTACTTC.

Written as DNA, the CDR3 is TGCGCCAGCAGCCATGGTGTGGGGAGGGGAACTGGGGCCAACGTCCTGACTTTC. It yields the protein CASSHGVGRGTGANVLTF. The chain has TRBV4-1 and TRBJ2-6; 7 bases line up with TRBD2. This CDR3 is built from 18 residues. CDR1 is MGHRA and CDR2 is YSYEKL in the germline V gene. Germline trimming cut 3 bases from V and 2 bases from J; bases unmatched to any gene: 10.

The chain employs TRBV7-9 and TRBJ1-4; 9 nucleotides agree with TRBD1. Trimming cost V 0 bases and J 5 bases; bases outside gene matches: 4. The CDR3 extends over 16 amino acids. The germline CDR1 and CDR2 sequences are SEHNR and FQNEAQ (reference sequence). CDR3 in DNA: TGTGCCAGCAGCTTAGCGCAGGGACAGGGAAATGAAAAACTGTTTTTT. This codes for CASSLAQGQGNEKLFF. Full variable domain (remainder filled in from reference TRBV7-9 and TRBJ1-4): DTGVSQNPRHKITKRGQNVTFRCDPISEHNRLYWYRQTLGQGPEFLTYFQNEAQLEKSRLLSDRFSAERPKGSFSTLEIQRTEQGDSAMYLCASSLAQGQGNEKLFFGSGTQLSVL.

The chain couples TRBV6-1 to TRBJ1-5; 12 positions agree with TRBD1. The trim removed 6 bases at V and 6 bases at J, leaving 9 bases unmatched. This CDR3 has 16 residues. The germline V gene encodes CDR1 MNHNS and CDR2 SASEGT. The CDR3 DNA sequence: TGTGCCAGCAGGGAACCGGGACAGGGGGCTGGTCAGCCCCAGCATTTT. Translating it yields CASREPGQGAGQPQHF.

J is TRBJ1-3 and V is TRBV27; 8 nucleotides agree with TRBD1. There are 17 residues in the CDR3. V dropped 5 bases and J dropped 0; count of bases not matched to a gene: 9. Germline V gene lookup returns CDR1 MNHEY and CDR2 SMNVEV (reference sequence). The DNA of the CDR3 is TGTGCCAGCAGTGCCGGGACAGGTCCACTCTCTGGAAACACCATATATTTT. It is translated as CASSAGTGPLSGNTIYF.

The CDR3 loop is CASSVSQGQADEQYF. As DNA, the CDR3 is TGTGCCAGCAGCGTGTCACAGGGACAGGCGGACGAGCAGTACTTC. V and J are TRBV7-9 and TRBJ2-7, with TRBD1 identical over 8 bases. V was pared by 5 bases and J by 5 bases, with 11 bases of the junction left unmatched. Germline V lookup: CDR1 SEHNR, CDR2 FQNEAQ (reference sequence). There are 15 residues in the CDR3.

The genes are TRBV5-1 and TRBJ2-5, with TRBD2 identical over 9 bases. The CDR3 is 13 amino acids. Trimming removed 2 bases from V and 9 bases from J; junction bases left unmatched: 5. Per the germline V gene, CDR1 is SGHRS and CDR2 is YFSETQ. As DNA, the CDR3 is TGCGCCAGCAGCTTTGGGACTAGCCGGGCCCAGTACTTC. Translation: CASSFGTSRAQYF.

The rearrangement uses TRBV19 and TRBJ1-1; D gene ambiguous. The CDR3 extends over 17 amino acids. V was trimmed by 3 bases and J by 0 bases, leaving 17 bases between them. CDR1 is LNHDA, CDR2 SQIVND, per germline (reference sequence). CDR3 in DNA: TGTGCCAGTAGTATGGAAGCTGCACCCCGAGTGAACACTGAAGCTTTCTTT. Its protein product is CASSMEAAPRVNTEAFF.

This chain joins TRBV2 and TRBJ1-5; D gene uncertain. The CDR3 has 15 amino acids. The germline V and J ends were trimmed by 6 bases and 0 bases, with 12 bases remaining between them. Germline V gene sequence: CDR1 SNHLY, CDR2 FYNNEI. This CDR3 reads CASRPEGYSNQPQHF. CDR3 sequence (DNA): TGTGCCAGCAGGCCGGAGGGTTATAGCAATCAGCCCCAGCATTTT.

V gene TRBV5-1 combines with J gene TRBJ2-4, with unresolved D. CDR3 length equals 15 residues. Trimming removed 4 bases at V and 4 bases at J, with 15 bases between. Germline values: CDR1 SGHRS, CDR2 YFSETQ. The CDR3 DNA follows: TGCGCCAGCAGCCGTTCAGAGGACGAAAAAAACATTCAGTACTTC. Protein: CASSRSEDEKNIQYF. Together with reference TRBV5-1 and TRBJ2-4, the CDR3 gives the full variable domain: KAGVTQTPRYLIKTRGQQVTLSCSPISGHRSVSWYQQTPGQGLQFLFEYFSETQRNKGNFPGRFSGRQFSNSRSEMNVSTLELGDSALYLCASSRSEDEKNIQYFGAGTRLSVL.

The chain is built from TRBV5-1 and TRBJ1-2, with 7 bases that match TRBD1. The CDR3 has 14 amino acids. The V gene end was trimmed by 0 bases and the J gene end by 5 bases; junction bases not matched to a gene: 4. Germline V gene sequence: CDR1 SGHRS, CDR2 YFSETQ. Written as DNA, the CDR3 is TGCGCCAGCAGCTTGGACCAGGGGGTGTATGGCTACACCTTC. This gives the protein CASSLDQGVYGYTF.